One sample yielded the 19 T cell receptor beta chains listed below, sequenced in a study of cytomegalovirus exposure and HLA in healthy donors. Use of 60 Vbeta and 13 Jbeta primers characterized the PCR. Produced via immunoSEQ multiplex PCR; TCRdb's table is partial and in-frame only. The sample has approximately 120,000 clones, roughly 73% seen once. The sequenced sample consisted of PBMCs. These receptors were taken from a man in his 60s in good health and CMV-seropositive.

The V call is TRBV15, the J call TRBJ1-5; TRBD1 aligns across 9 bases. V was pared by 11 bases and J by 5 bases, with 16 bases of the junction left unmatched. The germline V gene has CDR1 LNHNV and CDR2 YYDKDF (reference sequence). The CDR3 is 16 residues long. The CDR3 here is CAGRVLGQGVDQPQHF. In DNA, the CDR3 is TGTGCCGGACGGGTTTTGGGACAGGGAGTCGATCAGCCCCAGCATTTT. Full variable domain (rest looked up from reference TRBV15 and TRBJ1-5): DAMVIQNPRYQVTQFGKPVTLSCSQTLNHNVMYWYQQKSSQAPKLLFHYYDKDFNNEADTPDNFQSRRPNTSFCFLDIRSPGLGDTAMYLCAGRVLGQGVDQPQHFGDGTRLSIL.

The DNA for the CDR3 is TGCGCCAGCAGCTTGGAGGGGGGGCTATCGAATTCATGGGAGTATTTT. Encoded protein: CASSLEGGLSNSWEYF. The V gene is TRBV5-1, the J gene TRBJ2-3; possibly TRBD2 for D (7 bases). Germline V gene lookup returns CDR1 SGHRS and CDR2 YFSETQ. The length of the CDR3 is 16 residues. Deletions cut 0 bases from V and 13 bases from J, with 24 bases between.

V gene TRBV11-2 combines with J gene TRBJ1-1; D may be TRBD1 (5 bases). The V gene's germline CDR1 is SGHAT and CDR2 FQNNGV. The CDR3 consists of 13 residues. The V end was cut by 10 bases, the J end by 1 base, with 13 bases between. The CDR3 DNA is TGTGCCACCGGACATGGAGCGAACACTGAAGCTTTCTTT. This gives the protein CATGHGANTEAFF.

The chain carries TRBV10-1 and TRBJ2-3, with D unclear. V dropped 3 bases and J dropped 6 bases, with 13 bases sitting between them. CDR3 length: 14 residues. CDR1 and CDR2 (germline): WNHNN, SYGVQD (reference sequence). The CDR3 region has the DNA TGCGCCAGCAGTGACGGTCCACCCAGGGATACGCAGTATTTT. Encoded protein: CASSDGPPRDTQYF.

The chain uses TRBV5-1 and TRBJ2-7; 11 nucleotides align to TRBD2. The ends lost 0 bases at V and 2 bases at J; junction bases unmatched: 4. The CDR3 consists of 16 residues. Germline V gives CDR1 SGHRS, CDR2 YFSETQ. The CDR3 sequence is CASSLATGLAAYEQYF. In DNA form, the CDR3 reads TGCGCCAGCAGCTTGGCCACGGGACTAGCGGCCTACGAGCAGTACTTC.

The gene calls are TRBV6-6 and TRBJ2-3; 9 bases match TRBD1. The CDR3 sequence is 14 residues long. J was trimmed by 6 bases and V by 6 bases; bases with no gene match: 7. In germline, CDR1 is MNHNY, CDR2 SVGAGI (reference sequence). The CDR3 spells CASRRGQGPDTQYF. For the CDR3, the DNA is TGTGCCAGCAGAAGGGGACAGGGCCCTGATACGCAGTATTTT.

This clone appeared once. The genes are TRBV15 and TRBJ2-7; 11 bases match TRBD1. Germline assignment: CDR1 LNHNV and CDR2 YYDKDF (reference sequence). The junction had 8 bases not matched to a gene; V was cut back by 5 bases and J by 5 bases. This CDR3 has 15 residues. The CDR3 region is CATSAMGQGDDEQYF. The DNA for the CDR3 is TGTGCCACCAGCGCCATGGGACAGGGGGACGACGAGCAGTACTTC.

A remark on this clone: This CDR3 is also generated by other DNA sequences in the sample. This rearrangement joins TRBV5-1 to TRBJ2-3; D ambiguous. Trimming took 0 bases from V and 3 from J, leaving 8 bases between them. The CDR3 extends over 14 amino acids. Germline V lookup: CDR1 SGHRS, CDR2 YFSETQ. CDR3 loop: CASSLGDRTDTQYF. The CDR3 DNA sequence: TGCGCCAGCAGCTTGGGAGATCGGACAGATACGCAGTATTTT.

V is TRBV5-1 and J is TRBJ2-2; perhaps TRBD2 as D (6 bases). V lost 3 bases and J 4 bases, leaving 10 bases between the germline ends. The CDR3 sequence is 14 residues long. Germline V CDR1 and CDR2: SGHRS, YFSETQ. This CDR3 is CASSWGTFTGELFF. CDR3 DNA sequence: TGCGCCAGCAGCTGGGGGACTTTCACCGGGGAGCTGTTTTTT. The whole variable domain, remainder taken from reference TRBV5-1 and TRBJ2-2, is KAGVTQTPRYLIKTRGQQVTLSCSPISGHRSVSWYQQTPGQGLQFLFEYFSETQRNKGNFPGRFSGRQFSNSRSEMNVSTLELGDSALYLCASSWGTFTGELFFGEGSRLTVL.

This sequence joins TRBV6-1 and TRBJ2-7; possibly TRBD1 for D (6 bases). The ends were cut back, 4 bases at V and 3 bases at J, with 16 bases in the middle. The CDR3 contains 15 residues. Germline V gives CDR1 MNHNS, CDR2 SASEGT. The CDR3 loop reads CASSGTAGDGYEQYF. CDR3 coding DNA: TGTGCCAGCAGTGGAACGGCAGGGGATGGCTACGAGCAGTACTTC.

The V call is TRBV7-9, the J call TRBJ2-7; 7 bases map to TRBD2. From germline, CDR1 is SEHNR and CDR2 FQNEAQ (reference sequence). CDR3 length: 15 residues. The trim removed 0 bases at V and 5 bases at J, leaving 7 bases unmatched. The chain's CDR3 is CASSLARGGSHEQYF. The CDR3 region has the DNA TGTGCCAGCAGCTTAGCGCGGGGAGGGAGCCACGAGCAGTACTTC. The full variable domain, in which reference TRBV7-9 and TRBJ2-7 provide the parts outside the CDR3, is DTGVSQNPRHKITKRGQNVTFRCDPISEHNRLYWYRQTLGQGPEFLTYFQNEAQLEKSRLLSDRFSAERPKGSFSTLEIQRTEQGDSAMYLCASSLARGGSHEQYFGPGTRLTVT.

This chain uses TRBV5-1 with TRBJ1-5; D unresolved. In germline, CDR1 is SGHRS, CDR2 YFSETQ. The CDR3 runs to 15 residues. Trimming cost V 7 bases and J 4 bases, with 18 bases left between them. The CDR3 coding sequence is TGCGCCAGCGGACCATCAAGTGGGAGAAATCAGCCCCAGCATTTT. Its protein is CASGPSSGRNQPQHF.

The table lists this clone with a few counts. The sample has other DNA sequences that encode this CDR3 too. This chain joins TRBV2 and TRBJ1-6; 7 bases fit TRBD1. V shed 2 bases, J shed 10 bases, and the junction held 8 bases outside the gene matches. In germline, CDR1 is SNHLY, CDR2 FYNNEI. This CDR3 contains 15 residues. The CDR3 reads CASSERQGSGSPLHF. The CDR3 bases are TGTGCCAGCAGTGAAAGACAGGGTTCAGGATCACCCCTCCACTTT.

V and J are TRBV19 and TRBJ1-5; D not resolved. Trimming left V 2 bases short and J 2 bases short, with 13 bases between. The germline V gene encodes CDR1 LNHDA and CDR2 SQIVND (reference sequence). The CDR3 consists of 16 residues. The CDR3 loop reads CASSISWSGGNQPQHF. The CDR3 DNA reads TGTGCCAGTAGTATATCTTGGAGCGGTGGCAATCAGCCCCAGCATTTT. The whole variable domain, filled in from reference TRBV19 and TRBJ1-5, reads DGGITQSPKYLFRKEGQNVTLSCEQNLNHDAMYWYRQDPGQGLRLIYYSQIVNDFQKGDIAEGYSVSREKKESFPLTVTSAQKNPTAFYLCASSISWSGGNQPQHFGDGTRLSIL.

V usage is TRBV28 and J usage is TRBJ2-3, with D perhaps TRBD2 (6 bases). CDR1 and CDR2 (germline): MDHEN, SYDVKM. V was cut by 3 bases and J by 0 bases, with 10 bases left in between. The length of the CDR3 is 15 residues. CDR3 amino acids: CASSFAGMSTDTQYF. In DNA form, the CDR3 reads TGTGCCAGCAGTTTCGCGGGGATGAGCACAGATACGCAGTATTTT. The full variable domain, rest sourced from reference TRBV28 and TRBJ2-3, is DVKVTQSSRYLVKRTGEKVFLECVQDMDHENMFWYRQDPGLGLRLIYFSYDVKMKEKGDIPEGYSVSREKKERFSLILESASTNQTSMYLCASSFAGMSTDTQYFGPGTRLTVL.

In DNA form, the CDR3 reads TGTGCCAGCTCACCACCGGGTAGGGCGGGATCTGGCGAGCAGTACTTC. This codes for CASSPPGRAGSGEQYF. The V gene is TRBV18, the J gene TRBJ2-7, with D perhaps matching TRBD2 (6 bases). CDR1 is KGHSH and CDR2 is LQKENI in the germline V gene. Trimming shortened V by 0 bases and J by 6 bases, and 18 bases separated the two germline ends. This CDR3 is 16 amino acids long.

The rearrangement joins TRBV5-6 to TRBJ2-5, with 8 bases that match TRBD1. Germline V gene sequence: CDR1 SGHDT, CDR2 YYEEEE. This CDR3 has 14 amino acids. V shed 3 bases and J 4 bases; nucleotides not matched to a gene: 5. The CDR3 DNA follows: TGTGCCAGCAGCTACCGGACAGGGCGAGAGACCCAGTACTTC. This translates into CASSYRTGRETQYF. The full variable domain, its missing parts supplied by reference TRBV5-6 and TRBJ2-5, is DAGVTQSPTHLIKTRGQQVTLRCSPKSGHDTVSWYQQALGQGPQFIFQYYEEEERQRGNFPDRFSGHQFPNYSSELNVNALLLGDSALYLCASSYRTGRETQYFGPGTRLLVL.

The genes are TRBV30 and TRBJ1-2, with 8 bases lining up with TRBD1. CDR3 length: 16 residues. Trimming took 2 bases from V and 4 from J; bases not matched to a gene: 12. Germline loops: CDR1 GTSNPN, CDR2 SVGIG (reference sequence). The CDR3 sequence: CAWSRDSGTGSYGYTF. CDR3 coding DNA: TGTGCCTGGAGTAGAGATTCCGGGACAGGTAGCTATGGCTACACCTTC.

V is TRBV28 and J is TRBJ1-2; no firm D call. V lost 6 bases and J 3 bases, leaving 11 bases between the germline ends. CDR1 and CDR2 (germline): MDHEN, SYDVKM. This CDR3 comprises 13 residues. The CDR3 DNA reads TGTGCCAGCAGAGCCGACACGTACTATGGCTACACCTTC. It specifies CASRADTYYGYTF.